This TCR beta chain was retrieved from a study of T-cell reconstitution after alpha-beta-depleted transplantation in children. Study-wide points: Diversity and T-cell counts at one year after transplant derived mostly from new T cells. Reports say that about two months after transplant, the alpha-beta T cells came out of several hundred graft clones that had expanded. Diversity of TCRbeta at day 60 was high in some patients, arising from surviving recipient T cells and thymic progenitors.

The CDR3 has 14 amino acids. Trimming took 0 bases from V and 11 from J, leaving 19 bases between them. The germline gives CDR1 DFQATT, CDR2 SNEGSKA (reference sequence). This clonotype was observed many times. The antigen remains undetermined. A library of TCRbeta sequences, prepared with unique molecular identifiers, was generated. TCRdb reprocessed the PCR reads with MiXCR, giving one entry per CDR3 protein. The sample includes approximately 240,000 distinct CDR3 sequences, approximately 10% seen only once; the top ten take approximately 30%. The chain uses TRBV20-1 and TRBJ1-1; TRBD1 might be the D (6 bases). The sequencing here drew on PBMCs, taken before TCRalphabeta/CD19-depleted stem cell transplant. The clonotype was recovered from a child younger than two with acute myeloid leukemia, due to receive a stem cell transplant. CDR3 loop: CSARENLDRQIAFF. The CDR3 DNA sequence: TGCAGTGCTAGAGAAAATCTCGACAGGCAGATTGCTTTCTTT.